This passage covers 23 T cell receptor beta chains from one sample sequenced in a study of control samples from healthy donors and cancer patients. Produced via immunoSEQ multiplex PCR; TCRdb's table is partial and in-frame only. Of 45,000 to 65,000 clones in the sample, 88% were seen once. Material for sequencing was PBMCs. The receptors come from a man aged 50-59 years with head and neck cancer.

The V and J genes are TRBV28 and TRBJ1-3; no clear D gene. Germline CDR1 is MDHEN and CDR2 is SYDVKM. This CDR3 comprises 14 residues. The V end was cut by 3 bases, the J end by 2 bases, with 8 bases between. The CDR3 DNA reads TGTGCCAGCAGTTTGGTTAGGGCTGGAAACACCATATATTTT. As protein: CASSLVRAGNTIYF.

The chain uses TRBV15 and TRBJ1-1; D is unclear. V shed 3 bases and J shed 1 base, with 6 bases lying between them. From germline, CDR1 is LNHNV and CDR2 YYDKDF (reference sequence). The CDR3 covers 13 residues. The CDR3 sequence is CATSREGNTEAFF. CDR3 nucleotide sequence: TGTGCCACCAGCAGGGAAGGGAACACTGAAGCTTTCTTT.

The chain recombines TRBV7-2 with TRBJ1-4; D is unclear. The CDR3 loop spans 12 amino acids. V gave up 3 bases and J gave up 8 bases, with 7 bases separating them. Germline CDR1 is SGHTA and CDR2 is FQGNSA. CDR3 DNA sequence: TGTGCCAGCAGCTTGGCTGTAGAAAAACTGTTTTTT. As protein: CASSLAVEKLFF.

This sequence joins TRBV18 and TRBJ2-1; the match to TRBD1 covers 10 bases. V lost 6 bases to trimming and J lost 4 bases; unmatched junction nucleotides: 9. Germline loops: CDR1 KGHSH, CDR2 LQKENI. The CDR3 runs 16 residues. Here the CDR3 reads CASSMGTGDGYNEQFF. DNA of the CDR3: TGTGCCAGCTCTATGGGGACAGGGGACGGGTACAATGAGCAGTTCTTC.

The gene calls are TRBV14 and TRBJ2-7; D call uncertain. CDR3 length equals 15 residues. V lost 1 base and J 12 bases, leaving 22 bases between the germline ends. CDR1 is SGHDN, CDR2 FVKESK, per germline. The CDR3 DNA follows: TGTGCCAGCAGCCAAGCCCTCGGGTCGGTCGCCGTGCTGTACTTC. This gives the protein CASSQALGSVAVLYF.

The chain has TRBV11-2 and TRBJ2-5; D is unresolved. The CDR3 contains 15 residues. Germline loops: CDR1 SGHAT, CDR2 FQNNGV. Trimming stripped 5 bases from V and 7 bases from J, with 20 bases between. The CDR3 sequence: CASSPHPSTLGTQYF. The CDR3 DNA reads TGTGCCAGCAGCCCCCACCCTTCTACTTTGGGGACCCAGTACTTC.

The CDR3 nucleotides are TGTGCCAGCAGTTACCACCGGACAGGGATCCACGAGCAGTACTTC. It yields the protein CASSYHRTGIHEQYF. V and J are TRBV6-5 and TRBJ2-7; 8 bases agree with TRBD1. CDR1 is MNHEY and CDR2 is SVGAGI in the germline V gene. V lost 2 bases to trimming and J lost 5 bases; unmatched junction nucleotides: 8. This CDR3 contains 15 residues.

The chain joins TRBV27 to TRBJ1-1, with D possibly being TRBD1 (6 bases). With 4 bases removed from V and 2 bases from J, the gap between germline ends came to 20 bases. The germline V gene has CDR1 MNHEY and CDR2 SMNVEV (reference sequence). This CDR3 has 17 residues. The CDR3 spells CASSSDRSSLGNTEAFF. The DNA for the CDR3 is TGTGCCAGCAGTTCGGACAGATCTTCGTTAGGAAACACTGAAGCTTTCTTT.

In nucleotides, the CDR3 is TGTGCCAGCAGTTTCTTCGGGGGGTGCGAGACCCAGTACTTC. Protein sequence: CASSFFGGCETQYF. The rearrangement joins TRBV6-8 to TRBJ2-5; 7 bases map to TRBD2. J gave up 5 bases and V 4 bases, and 7 bases lay outside the gene matches. Germline CDR1 MNHGY, CDR2 SAAAGT. The CDR3 has 14 residues.

This clone has just one count. The gene calls are TRBV5-5 and TRBJ2-7; D gene unclear. The CDR3 is made up of 14 amino acids. V shed 5 bases and J shed 0 bases, with 12 bases lying between them. The germline gives CDR1 SGHKS, CDR2 YYEKEE (reference sequence). The CDR3 bases are TGTGCCAGCAGTCCGGCCGGTAGCTCCTACGAGCAGTACTTC. Its protein is CASSPAGSSYEQYF.

This clone has just a few counts. This chain joins TRBV6-1 and TRBJ1-4; 8 bases match TRBD1. The CDR3 is 14 residues long. V lost 1 base to trimming and J lost 7 bases; unmatched junction nucleotides: 2. From germline, CDR1 is MNHNS and CDR2 SASEGT. As DNA, the CDR3 is TGTGCCAGCAGTGAAGGGACAGGGTTTGAAAAACTGTTTTTT. Translation: CASSEGTGFEKLFF.

J is TRBJ2-7 and V is TRBV7-6; 8 bases fit TRBD2. This CDR3 has 17 residues. Germline CDR1 is SGHVS and CDR2 is FNYEAQ. V shed 0 bases and J 3 bases; nucleotides not matched to a gene: 10. CDR3 amino acids: CASSLARDSGTHYEQYF. For the CDR3, the DNA is TGTGCCAGCAGCTTAGCGCGAGATAGCGGGACTCACTACGAGCAGTACTTC.

This chain joins TRBV30 and TRBJ2-6; 12 bases align to TRBD1. The J segment lost 2 bases and the V segment lost 3 bases, leaving 14 bases of the junction unmatched. Germline CDR1 and CDR2: GTSNPN and SVGIG (reference sequence). CDR3 length: 20 residues. The CDR3 reads CAWSRWSGQGAHPGANVLTF. The CDR3 nucleotides read TGTGCCTGGAGCCGTTGGTCGGGACAGGGGGCGCATCCTGGGGCCAACGTCCTGACTTTC.

J is TRBJ2-7 and V is TRBV28; the D is unclear. Germline V gene sequence: CDR1 MDHEN, CDR2 SYDVKM. The CDR3 sequence is 13 residues long. The germline V and J ends were trimmed by 2 bases and 0 bases, with 5 bases remaining between them. CDR3: CASSLLSSYEQYF. The DNA for the CDR3 is TGTGCCAGCAGTTTACTAAGCTCCTACGAGCAGTACTTC.

The genes are TRBV10-3 and TRBJ2-5; 11 nucleotides match TRBD2. The CDR3 is 16 amino acids. J gave up 5 bases and V 10 bases, and 15 bases lay outside the gene matches. Looked up from germline, CDR1 is ENHRY and CDR2 is SYGVKD. CDR3 sequence (DNA): TGTGCCACCAGGGGTACTAGCGGGAGAGGGGGGGAGACCCAGTACTTC. This gives the protein CATRGTSGRGGETQYF.

The genes are TRBV12-5 and TRBJ2-1, with 8 nucleotides matching TRBD2. The CDR3 covers 15 residues. Germline assignment: CDR1 LGHNT and CDR2 FRNRAP. V was pared by 2 bases and J by 7 bases, with 7 bases of the junction left unmatched. The CDR3 DNA is TGTGCTAGTGGTTTGACTAGCGGTCAGGGGAATGAGCAGTTCTTC. Its protein is CASGLTSGQGNEQFF.

This clone came up once. Other DNA sequences from this sample encode an identical CDR3 as well. The V and J genes are TRBV9 and TRBJ2-2; 9 nucleotides agree with TRBD2. The germline gives CDR1 SGDLS, CDR2 YYNGEE. The CDR3 spans 16 residues. Losses at the gene ends were 0 bases for V and 5 bases for J; bases not matched to a gene: 5. The CDR3, as DNA: TGTGCCAGCAGCGTAGATGCGGGGGGGTGGACCGGGGAGCTGTTTTTT. Protein sequence: CASSVDAGGWTGELFF.

This clone was counted only a few times. V is TRBV4-1 and J is TRBJ2-3; perhaps D is TRBD1 or TRBD2 (6 bases each). CDR3 length equals 14 residues. V was shortened by 0 bases and J by 6 bases, with 10 bases between the two germline ends. CDR1 is MGHRA, CDR2 YSYEKL, per germline. The CDR3 sequence is CASSQERGGDTQYF. As DNA, the CDR3 is TGCGCCAGCAGCCAAGAGAGAGGGGGGGATACGCAGTATTTT.

The chain has TRBV15 and TRBJ1-1; no definite D call. The CDR3 runs 14 residues. The germline V gene encodes CDR1 LNHNV and CDR2 YYDKDF (reference sequence). Deletions cut 0 bases from V and 5 bases from J, with 10 bases between. The CDR3 region has the DNA TGTGCCACCAGCAGAGACGTGGGGAGTACTGAAGCTTTCTTT. Its translation: CATSRDVGSTEAFF.

The chain links TRBV4-1 to TRBJ1-4, with no clear D. Between the trimmed V and J ends, which lost 4 bases and 0 bases, there was a span of 9 bases. Germline CDR1 reads MGHRA; CDR2 reads YSYEKL. This CDR3 has 15 residues. The CDR3 loop reads CASSPMETTNEKLFF. CDR3 sequence (DNA): TGCGCCAGCAGCCCCATGGAAACAACTAATGAAAAACTGTTTTTT.

The rearrangement joins TRBV5-4 to TRBJ2-5; D call uncertain. V was pared by 4 bases and J by 1 base, with 8 bases between. CDR3 length equals 13 residues. Germline assignment: CDR1 SGHNT and CDR2 YYREEE (reference sequence). The CDR3 loop reads CASSQTTQETQYF. Written as DNA, the CDR3 is TGTGCCAGCAGCCAAACCACCCAAGAGACCCAGTACTTC.

The V gene is TRBV6-2 or TRBV6-3, the J gene TRBJ1-2, with unresolved D. V lost 2 bases and J lost 7, with 11 bases in between. This CDR3 region has 13 residues. Germline values: CDR1 MNHEY, CDR2 SVGEGT. CDR3 sequence (DNA): TGTGCCAGCAGTTACACGGCCTCGGGTGGCTACACCTTC. As protein: CASSYTASGGYTF.

This sequence joins TRBV2 and TRBJ2-7, with TRBD1 matching 9 bases. V was clipped by 7 bases and J by 5 bases; unmatched bases: 12. The germline V gene has CDR1 SNHLY and CDR2 FYNNEI. The CDR3 contains 15 residues. The DNA for the CDR3 is TGTGCCAGCACTTCGGACAGGGGCGCGCGTAACGAGCAGTACTTC. It encodes CASTSDRGARNEQYF.